Described below is a single TCR beta chain sequence and its context. Its antigen is not identified. Assay used: immunoSEQ multiplex PCR; TCRdb lists only in-frame clones, some missing. Of 45,000 to 55,000 clones listed, around 78% are singletons. Single viable CD3+CD4+CD8-CD45RO+ cells were sorted as the memory CD4+ T cells. Total CD4+ T cells were enriched by CD4 positive selection. The CDR3 runs to 15 residues. CDR1 and CDR2 from the germline V gene are SGHNT and YYREEE (reference sequence). Trimming shortened V by 5 bases and J by 5 bases, and 16 bases separated the two germline ends. The record originates from a study of memory CD4+ T cells and cytomegalovirus serostatus. Study information: Of the healthy Belgian adults, fewer than 10 were CMV seropositive and 24 seronegative. Overall study results and limits: Median bootstrapped AUC for CMV status was approximately 0.96 originally, less than 0.93 US-trained. CD4+ memory repertoires contained 67 of 164 reported CMV TCRbeta sequences.

The source material was memory CD4+ T cells from blood. This clonotype was sampled from an adult in good health and CMV-seronegative. V and J are TRBV5-4 and TRBJ2-2; D is perhaps TRBD1 (7 bases). CDR3 in amino acids: CASSRGTVRTGELFF. CDR3 DNA: TGTGCCAGCAGTCGCGGGACAGTTAGAACCGGGGAGCTGTTTTTT.